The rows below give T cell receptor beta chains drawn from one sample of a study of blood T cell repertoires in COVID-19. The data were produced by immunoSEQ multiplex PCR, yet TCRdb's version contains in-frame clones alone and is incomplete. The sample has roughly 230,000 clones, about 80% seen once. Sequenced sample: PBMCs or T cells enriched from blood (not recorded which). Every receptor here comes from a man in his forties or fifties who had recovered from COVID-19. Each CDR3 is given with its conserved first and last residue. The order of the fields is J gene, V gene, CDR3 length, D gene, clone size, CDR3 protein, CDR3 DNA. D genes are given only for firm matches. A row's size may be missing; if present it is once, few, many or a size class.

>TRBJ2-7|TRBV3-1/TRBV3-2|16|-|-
CASSQDTGWDSYEQYF
TGTGCCAGCAGCCAAGACACGGGATGGGACTCCTACGAGCAGTACTTC
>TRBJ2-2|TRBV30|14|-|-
CAWSGGRGTGELFF
TGTGCCTGGAGTGGGGGACGGGGGACCGGGGAGCTGTTTTTT
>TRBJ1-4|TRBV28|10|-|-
CASGREKLFF
TGTGCCTCGGGGAGGGAAAAACTGTTTTTT
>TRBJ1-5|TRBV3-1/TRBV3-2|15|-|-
CASSPQGSANQPQHF
TGTGCCAGCAGCCCCCAGGGGAGCGCCAATCAGCCCCAGCATTTT
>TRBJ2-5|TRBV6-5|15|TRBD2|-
CASSSAGTSGETQYF
TGTGCCAGCAGTTCCGCCGGGACTAGCGGAGAGACCCAGTACTTC
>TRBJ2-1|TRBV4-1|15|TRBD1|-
CASSQLDRGYNEQFF
TGCGCCAGCAGCCAGCTAGACAGGGGCTACAATGAGCAGTTCTTC
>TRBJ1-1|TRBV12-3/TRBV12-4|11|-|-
CASSPVREAFF
TGTGCCAGCAGTCCTGTCAGGGAAGCTTTCTTT
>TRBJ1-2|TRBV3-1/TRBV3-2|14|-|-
CASSQKASPYGYTF
TGTGCCAGCAGCCAAAAAGCATCCCCCTATGGCTACACCTTC
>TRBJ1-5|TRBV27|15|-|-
CASSFGSGGNQPQHF
TGTGCCAGCAGTTTTGGGTCCGGGGGCAATCAGCCCCAGCATTTT
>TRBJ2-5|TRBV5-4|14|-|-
CASSLGSQGETQYF
TGTGCCAGCAGCTTGGGCTCCCAGGGGGAGACCCAGTACTTC
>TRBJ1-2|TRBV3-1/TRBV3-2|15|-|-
CASSQRDRLPYGYTF
TGTGCCAGCAGCCAACGAGACAGGCTACCCTATGGCTACACCTTC
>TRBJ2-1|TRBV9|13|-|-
CASSVPGYNEQFF
TGTGCCAGCAGCGTTCCGGGATACAATGAGCAGTTCTTC
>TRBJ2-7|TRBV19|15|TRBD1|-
CASSLQGVPGYEQYF
TGTGCCAGTAGTCTACAGGGGGTTCCGGGTTACGAGCAGTACTTC
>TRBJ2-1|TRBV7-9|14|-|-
CASSLESSDIEQFF
TGTGCCAGCAGCTTAGAGTCTAGCGACATTGAGCAGTTCTTC
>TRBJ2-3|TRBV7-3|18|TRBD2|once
CASSRSGRTGGGTDTQYF
TGTGCCAGCAGCCGTAGCGGGAGAACGGGGGGAGGGACAGATACGCAGTATTTT
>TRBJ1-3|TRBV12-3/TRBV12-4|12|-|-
CASSFYGNTIYF
TGTGCCAGCAGTTTTTATGGAAACACCATATATTTT
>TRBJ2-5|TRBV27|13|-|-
CASGAAGQETQYF
TGTGCCAGCGGCGCAGCGGGCCAAGAGACCCAGTACTTC
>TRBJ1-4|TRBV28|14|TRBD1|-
CASRPTGPNEKLFF
TGTGCCAGCAGACCGACAGGGCCTAATGAAAAACTGTTTTTT
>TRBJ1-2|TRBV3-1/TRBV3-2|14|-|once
CASSQEARNYGYTF
TGTGCCAGCAGCCAAGAGGCGAGGAACTATGGCTACACCTTC
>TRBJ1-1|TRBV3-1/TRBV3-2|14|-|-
CASSQVARQAEAFF
TGTGCCAGCAGCCAAGTGGCCCGTCAGGCTGAAGCTTTCTTT
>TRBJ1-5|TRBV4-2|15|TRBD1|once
CASSLVGQGGQPQHF
TGTGCCAGCAGCCTCGTGGGACAGGGAGGACAGCCCCAGCATTTT
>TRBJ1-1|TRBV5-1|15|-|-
CASSLDWPLNTEAFF
TGCGCCAGCAGCTTGGATTGGCCGCTGAACACTGAAGCTTTCTTT
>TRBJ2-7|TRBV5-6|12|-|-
CASSLNSYEQYF
TGTGCCAGCAGCTTGAACTCATACGAGCAGTACTTC
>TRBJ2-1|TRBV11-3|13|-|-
CASSSYSDNEQFF
TGTGCCAGCAGCTCGTACAGTGACAATGAGCAGTTCTTC
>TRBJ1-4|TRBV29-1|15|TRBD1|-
CSVEGDRGGNEKLFF
TGCAGCGTTGAAGGGGACAGGGGGGGGAATGAAAAACTGTTTTTT
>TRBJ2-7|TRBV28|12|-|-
CAIRDRLGEQYF
TGTGCCATACGAGACAGGCTGGGCGAGCAGTACTTC
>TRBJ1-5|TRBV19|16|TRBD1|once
CASSIERDRVGQPQHF
TGTGCCAGTAGTATAGAAAGGGACAGGGTGGGGCAGCCCCAGCATTTT
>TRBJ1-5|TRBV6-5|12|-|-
CASKVWPGSQHF
TGTGCCAGCAAGGTTTGGCCAGGGTCCCAGCATTTT
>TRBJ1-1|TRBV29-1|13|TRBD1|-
CSAKTGGNTEAFF
TGCAGCGCCAAGACAGGGGGCAACACTGAAGCTTTCTTT
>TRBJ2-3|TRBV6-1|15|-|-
CASSDNRDSTDTQYF
TGTGCCAGCAGTGATAACAGAGATAGCACAGATACGCAGTATTTT
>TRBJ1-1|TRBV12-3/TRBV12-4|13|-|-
CASSLMADTEAFF
TGTGCCAGCAGTTTAATGGCAGACACTGAAGCTTTCTTT
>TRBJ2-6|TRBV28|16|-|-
CASSYRARSGANVLTF
TGTGCCAGCAGTTACAGGGCACGGTCTGGGGCCAACGTCCTGACTTTC
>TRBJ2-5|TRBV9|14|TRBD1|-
CASSVAGQGTPQYF
TGTGCCAGCAGCGTAGCTGGACAGGGTACACCCCAGTACTTC
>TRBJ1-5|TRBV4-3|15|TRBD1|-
CASSQTRTGWQPQHF
TGCGCCAGCAGCCAAACCCGGACAGGGTGGCAGCCCCAGCATTTT
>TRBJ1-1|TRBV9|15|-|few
CASSVSAELNTEAFF
TGTGCCAGCAGCGTATCCGCGGAATTGAACACTGAAGCTTTCTTT
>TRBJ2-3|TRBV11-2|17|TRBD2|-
CASSRKTSGRASDTQYF
TGTGCCAGCAGCAGAAAGACTAGCGGGAGGGCGTCAGATACGCAGTATTTT